Reported below is one T cell receptor (beta chain). The data originate from a study of blood T cell repertoires in COVID-19. In the study overall: Acute and convalescent COVID-19 specimens originated in the United States, Italy and Spain. T cells, B-cell-depleted T cells, or PBMCs supplied cDNA or gDNA.

Trimming removed 1 base at V and 2 bases at J, with 21 bases between. There are 18 residues in the CDR3. Per germline, CDR1 LGHDT and CDR2 YNNKEL (reference sequence). In the original analysis: Reference gene primer amplification gave nucleated cell count estimates. Method: immunoSEQ multiplex PCR; TCRdb's copy keeps in-frame clones and lacks some. V and J calls and clone size come straight from that table; D and trimming were deduced from the DNA. The sample lists over 200,000 clones, about 87% occurring once. The J gene is TRBJ2-7, the V gene TRBV3-1 (or the pseudogene TRBV3-2); D gene ambiguous. Sequencing input: peripheral blood. The source is a man aged 55 to 69 who had recovered from COVID-19. In DNA form, the CDR3 reads TGTGCCAGCAGCCAAGGTGTCTTCCAACGATCGGTGGCCTACGAGCAGTACTTC. Encoded protein: CASSQGVFQRSVAYEQYF.